A selection of T cell receptor beta chains follows, all from one sample in a study of shared clonotypes between healthy human individuals. The protocol was immunoSEQ multiplex PCR, while the TCRdb copy is restricted to in-frame clones and leaves out a portion. Altogether 1.5 million to 1.9 million clones are present, nearly 99% being singletons, with the ten largest covering 0.4% to 0.55%. Sequenced: naive CD4+ T cells sorted from blood. The source of these receptors is a man aged 30 to 45 in good health. The CDR3 runs from the conserved cysteine through the conserved F or W. D genes are given only for firm matches. Clone size, where shown, is once, few, many, or a class for clones that have expanded.

CDR3nt: TGCGCCAGCAGCCAAGGGGTCGGAGTTAACACTGAAGCTTTCTTT
CDR3aa: CASSQGVGVNTEAFF
abundance: .
d_gene: .
v_gene: TRBV4-3
j_gene: TRBJ1-1

CDR3nt: TGTGCCAGCACCAGCCTCTCTGGGGCCAACGTCCTGACTTTC
CDR3aa: CASTSLSGANVLTF
abundance: .
d_gene: .
v_gene: TRBV9
j_gene: TRBJ2-6

CDR3nt: TGTGCCAGCAGCTTACGGGGCGACGAGACCCAGTACTTC
CDR3aa: CASSLRGDETQYF
abundance: .
d_gene: .
v_gene: TRBV7-9
j_gene: TRBJ2-5

CDR3nt: TGCGCCAGCAGCTTGGTCCAGGGGGCAGGGAATGAGCAGTTCTTC
CDR3aa: CASSLVQGAGNEQFF
abundance: .
d_gene: TRBD1
v_gene: TRBV5-1
j_gene: TRBJ2-1

CDR3nt: TGTGGTCAGGGGGGACTGTCCGGGGAGCTGTTTTTT
CDR3aa: CGQGGLSGELFF
abundance: once
d_gene: .
v_gene: TRBV25-1
j_gene: TRBJ2-2

CDR3nt: TGTGCCAGCAGCTTAGCGAGGACGGGATACGAGCAGTACTTC
CDR3aa: CASSLARTGYEQYF
abundance: .
d_gene: .
v_gene: TRBV7-8
j_gene: TRBJ2-7

CDR3nt: TGTGCCAGCTCACCAAAGGGATCTGGCTATGGCTACACCTTC
CDR3aa: CASSPKGSGYGYTF
abundance: .
d_gene: .
v_gene: TRBV18
j_gene: TRBJ1-2

CDR3nt: TGTGCCAGTAGTATCCGCCTAGCGGGCCGCAATGAGCAGTTCTTC
CDR3aa: CASSIRLAGRNEQFF
abundance: .
d_gene: TRBD2
v_gene: TRBV19
j_gene: TRBJ2-1

CDR3nt: TGTGCCGCTGGGGGCGGGAGGCCCTCCTACGAGCAGTACTTC
CDR3aa: CAAGGGRPSYEQYF
abundance: .
d_gene: TRBD2
v_gene: TRBV15
j_gene: TRBJ2-7

CDR3nt: TGCGCCAGCAGCGGGACTAGCGGGAGAGAGACCCAGTACTTC
CDR3aa: CASSGTSGRETQYF
abundance: once
d_gene: TRBD2
v_gene: TRBV5-1
j_gene: TRBJ2-5

CDR3nt: TGTGCCAGCAGTGCCCTTAGCGGGAGGATCTACGAGCAGTACTTC
CDR3aa: CASSALSGRIYEQYF
abundance: .
d_gene: TRBD2
v_gene: TRBV6-1
j_gene: TRBJ2-7

CDR3nt: TGTGCCAGCAGCTTAGTTGGGGGCTCAAGGAATGAAAAACTGTTTTTT
CDR3aa: CASSLVGGSRNEKLFF
abundance: .
d_gene: .
v_gene: TRBV7-9
j_gene: TRBJ1-4

CDR3nt: TGTGCCACCAGCCCAACGACAGGGGACGGCAGTGAAAAACTGTTTTTT
CDR3aa: CATSPTTGDGSEKLFF
abundance: .
d_gene: TRBD1
v_gene: TRBV15
j_gene: TRBJ1-4

CDR3nt: TGTGCCAGCAGCACAAAGCGGGTTAGCACAGATACGCAGTATTTT
CDR3aa: CASSTKRVSTDTQYF
abundance: .
d_gene: .
v_gene: TRBV6-1
j_gene: TRBJ2-3

CDR3nt: TGTGCCAGTAGTATAGAGGTACACTCTCGGGGCCGAGAGCAGTACTTC
CDR3aa: CASSIEVHSRGREQYF
abundance: .
d_gene: .
v_gene: TRBV19
j_gene: TRBJ2-7

CDR3nt: TGCGCCAGCAGCCGCGTCGGAGAGACCCAGTACTTC
CDR3aa: CASSRVGETQYF
abundance: .
d_gene: .
v_gene: TRBV4-3
j_gene: TRBJ2-5

CDR3nt: TGTGCCAGCAGCCACTTTCGACAGGGCAACACTGAAGCTTTCTTT
CDR3aa: CASSHFRQGNTEAFF
abundance: once
d_gene: TRBD1
v_gene: TRBV14
j_gene: TRBJ1-1